A selection of T cell receptor beta chains follows, all from one sample in a study of PD-1 blockade in mismatch repair-deficient tumors. Clones were read by immunoSEQ multiplex PCR, and TCRdb kept only the in-frame ones, dropping some. The table records 30,000 to 45,000 clones, 85% of them present only once. Sample: peripheral blood, taken 76 weeks after starting pembrolizumab. These receptors were collected from an adult with mismatch repair-deficient cancer. The CDR3 runs from the conserved cysteine through the conserved F or W. The D gene is left open where the match is weak. Clone sizes are given selectively: once, few, many, or a class where the clone is expanded.

v_call: TRBV5-1
clone_size: -
j_call: TRBJ2-3
d_call: -
cdr3_nt: TGCGCCAGCAGCTTGGGGCAGGGGTTAGCAGATACGCAGTATTTT
cdr3_aa: CASSLGQGLADTQYF

v_call: TRBV6-1
clone_size: -
j_call: TRBJ2-7
d_call: -
cdr3_nt: TGTGCCAGCAGTGAGACAGTCCTTAGCTCCTACGAGCAGTACTTC
cdr3_aa: CASSETVLSSYEQYF

v_call: TRBV5-6
clone_size: -
j_call: TRBJ2-1
d_call: TRBD2
cdr3_nt: TGTGCCAGCAGCTTGTTTCTAGGACTAGCGGCCTCCTACAATGAGCAGTTCTTC
cdr3_aa: CASSLFLGLAASYNEQFF

v_call: TRBV6-1
clone_size: -
j_call: TRBJ1-1
d_call: -
cdr3_nt: TGTGCCAGCATGCTACTGAACACTGAAGCTTTCTTT
cdr3_aa: CASMLLNTEAFF

v_call: TRBV7-3
clone_size: once
j_call: TRBJ2-2
d_call: -
cdr3_nt: TGTGCCAGCAGCCCCTCGAGTACGAACACCGGGGAGCTGTTTTTT
cdr3_aa: CASSPSSTNTGELFF

v_call: TRBV6-6
clone_size: -
j_call: TRBJ2-7
d_call: -
cdr3_nt: TGTGCCAGCAGGACCGACAGGACGGGGTCCTACGAGCAGTACTTC
cdr3_aa: CASRTDRTGSYEQYF

v_call: TRBV7-8
clone_size: -
j_call: TRBJ2-3
d_call: TRBD2
cdr3_nt: TGTGCCAGCAGCTCCGGACTAGCGGGGGTTACAGATACGCAGTATTTT
cdr3_aa: CASSSGLAGVTDTQYF

v_call: TRBV7-9
clone_size: -
j_call: TRBJ2-5
d_call: TRBD2
cdr3_nt: TGTGCCAGCAGCTTAGGGCGGGCGGGAGGACAAGAGACCCAGTACTTC
cdr3_aa: CASSLGRAGGQETQYF

v_call: TRBV27
clone_size: -
j_call: TRBJ2-7
d_call: -
cdr3_nt: TGTGCCAGCAGTCCCGGACAGCTTTACGAGCAGTACTTC
cdr3_aa: CASSPGQLYEQYF

v_call: TRBV10-3
clone_size: -
j_call: TRBJ1-2
d_call: TRBD1
cdr3_nt: TGTGCCATCAGTGTGGACAGGGAAGGGTTCAACTATGGCTACACCTTC
cdr3_aa: CAISVDREGFNYGYTF

v_call: TRBV19
clone_size: -
j_call: TRBJ1-4
d_call: -
cdr3_nt: TGTGCCAGTAGGACCAGGAACAGAGAAAATGAAAAACTGTTTTTT
cdr3_aa: CASRTRNRENEKLFF

v_call: TRBV4-1
clone_size: -
j_call: TRBJ1-2
d_call: -
cdr3_nt: TGCGCCAGCAGCCAAGATGAAGAATCTCCTAACTATGGCTACACCTTC
cdr3_aa: CASSQDEESPNYGYTF

v_call: TRBV5-6
clone_size: -
j_call: TRBJ2-7
d_call: -
cdr3_nt: TGTGCCAGCAGCTCGTGGAGGGGGGGCGCCTACGAGCAGTACTTC
cdr3_aa: CASSSWRGGAYEQYF

v_call: TRBV6-1
clone_size: -
j_call: TRBJ1-5
d_call: -
cdr3_nt: TGTGCCAGCAGTGAAAACGAAAATCAGCCCCAGCATTTT
cdr3_aa: CASSENENQPQHF

v_call: TRBV11-1
clone_size: -
j_call: TRBJ2-1
d_call: TRBD2
cdr3_nt: TGTGCCAGCAGCTTAGCGGGAGGGCCCTACAATGAGCAGTTCTTC
cdr3_aa: CASSLAGGPYNEQFF

v_call: TRBV18
clone_size: -
j_call: TRBJ2-1
d_call: -
cdr3_nt: TGTGCCAGCTCACCGTATTGGGACTCAACCTACAATGAGCAGTTCTTC
cdr3_aa: CASSPYWDSTYNEQFF

v_call: TRBV7-6
clone_size: -
j_call: TRBJ1-1
d_call: -
cdr3_nt: TGTGCCAGCAGCCCTGAGTCCGGCGGGCTATACACTGAAGCTTTCTTT
cdr3_aa: CASSPESGGLYTEAFF

v_call: TRBV6-5
clone_size: once
j_call: TRBJ2-7
d_call: TRBD1
cdr3_nt: TGTGCCAGCAGTTACAGCTGGGACAGGCAGACCTACGAGCAGTACTTC
cdr3_aa: CASSYSWDRQTYEQYF

v_call: TRBV7-2
clone_size: -
j_call: TRBJ1-5
d_call: TRBD1
cdr3_nt: TGTGCCAGCAGCTTCTTCGGACAGGGGCAGCCCCAGCATTTT
cdr3_aa: CASSFFGQGQPQHF

v_call: TRBV7-8
clone_size: -
j_call: TRBJ1-5
d_call: -
cdr3_nt: TGTGCCAGCAGCTTGCAAACAGGTCACAATCAGCCCCAGCATTTT
cdr3_aa: CASSLQTGHNQPQHF

v_call: TRBV6-5
clone_size: -
j_call: TRBJ2-7
d_call: -
cdr3_nt: TGTGCCAGCAGTTACTCAAGGCCATACCCTTACGAGCAGTACTTC
cdr3_aa: CASSYSRPYPYEQYF

v_call: TRBV11-2
clone_size: -
j_call: TRBJ2-7
d_call: -
cdr3_nt: TGTGCCAGCAGCCCCCCACTAGCATGGTCTTACGAGCAGTACTTC
cdr3_aa: CASSPPLAWSYEQYF

v_call: TRBV19
clone_size: -
j_call: TRBJ2-5
d_call: TRBD2
cdr3_nt: TGTGCCAGTTCCAATAGCGGGAGTATATTGGAGACCCAGTACTTC
cdr3_aa: CASSNSGSILETQYF

v_call: TRBV13
clone_size: once
j_call: TRBJ2-2
d_call: -
cdr3_nt: TGTGCCAGCAGCTCGATCGATTCGAACACCGGGGAGCTGTTTTTT
cdr3_aa: CASSSIDSNTGELFF

v_call: TRBV19
clone_size: -
j_call: TRBJ1-5
d_call: -
cdr3_nt: TGTGCCAGTAGGGGGACGGGGGGCTACCATCAGCCCCAGCATTTT
cdr3_aa: CASRGTGGYHQPQHF

v_call: TRBV19
clone_size: -
j_call: TRBJ2-3
d_call: -
cdr3_nt: TGTGCCAGTAGCCCGTTCGAGGGGACCCTTGAGGATACGCAGTATTTT
cdr3_aa: CASSPFEGTLEDTQYF

v_call: TRBV27
clone_size: -
j_call: TRBJ1-3
d_call: -
cdr3_nt: TGTGCCAGCAGTTTATCCCCCCGGGTGGCTGGAAACACCATATATTTT
cdr3_aa: CASSLSPRVAGNTIYF

v_call: TRBV5-4
clone_size: -
j_call: TRBJ1-2
d_call: -
cdr3_nt: TGTGCCAGCAGCACCCGACAGGTTTCAAACTATGGCTACACCTTC
cdr3_aa: CASSTRQVSNYGYTF

v_call: TRBV5-6
clone_size: -
j_call: TRBJ1-5
d_call: TRBD1
cdr3_nt: TGTGCCAGCAGCTCCTATCGGGACAGGGGGTATCAGCCCCAGCATTTT
cdr3_aa: CASSSYRDRGYQPQHF

v_call: TRBV9
clone_size: -
j_call: TRBJ2-7
d_call: TRBD1
cdr3_nt: TGTGCCAGCAGCACCCGCGACAGGGACTACGAGCAGTACTTC
cdr3_aa: CASSTRDRDYEQYF

v_call: TRBV7-6
clone_size: -
j_call: TRBJ2-3
d_call: TRBD1
cdr3_nt: TGTGCCAGCAGCCCCCGGACAGGGGAAGGTACAGATACGCAGTATTTT
cdr3_aa: CASSPRTGEGTDTQYF

v_call: TRBV9
clone_size: few
j_call: TRBJ2-3
d_call: TRBD2
cdr3_nt: TGTGCCAGCAGCGGAGCCGGGACTAGCGGAGATACGCAGTATTTT
cdr3_aa: CASSGAGTSGDTQYF

v_call: TRBV7-2
clone_size: -
j_call: TRBJ1-3
d_call: -
cdr3_nt: TGTGCCAGCAGCTTAGTATCCCAGGGAGGAAACACCATATATTTT
cdr3_aa: CASSLVSQGGNTIYF

v_call: TRBV25-1
clone_size: once
j_call: TRBJ1-1
d_call: -
cdr3_nt: TGTGCCAGCCGTATGGGGTCAGGGAGCGCTTTCTTT
cdr3_aa: CASRMGSGSAFF

v_call: TRBV6-1
clone_size: -
j_call: TRBJ1-5
d_call: -
cdr3_nt: TGTGCCAGCACCTCAAGGTGGGGGCTCAATCAGCCCCAGCATTTT
cdr3_aa: CASTSRWGLNQPQHF

v_call: TRBV5-1
clone_size: -
j_call: TRBJ2-3
d_call: -
cdr3_nt: TGCGCCAGCAGCTTGTATGACAGCAGCACAGATACGCAGTATTTT
cdr3_aa: CASSLYDSSTDTQYF

v_call: TRBV18
clone_size: once
j_call: TRBJ1-2
d_call: -
cdr3_nt: TGTGCCAGCTCACCGACGCGAGGTAGGCTAGTTGAAGAGGGCTACACCTTC
cdr3_aa: CASSPTRGRLVEEGYTF

v_call: TRBV21-1
clone_size: -
j_call: TRBJ2-1
d_call: -
cdr3_nt: TGTGCCAGCAGCCTCGGACAGGAGCGGGAAGGCGATGAGCAGTTCTTC
cdr3_aa: CASSLGQEREGDEQFF

v_call: TRBV7-7
clone_size: -
j_call: TRBJ2-2
d_call: -
cdr3_nt: TGTGCTAGCAGCGCGCGGACTAGGGGGGCCGGGGAGCTGTTTTTT
cdr3_aa: CASSARTRGAGELFF

v_call: TRBV29-1
clone_size: -
j_call: TRBJ2-3
d_call: TRBD2
cdr3_nt: TGCAGCGTCAAGCGGGAGGGTAGGTCAGATACGCAGTATTTT
cdr3_aa: CSVKREGRSDTQYF

v_call: TRBV11-3
clone_size: -
j_call: TRBJ2-7
d_call: TRBD1
cdr3_nt: TGTGCCAGCAGCCCGAGAGGGACAGGGGGCGAGCAGTACTTC
cdr3_aa: CASSPRGTGGEQYF

v_call: TRBV9
clone_size: -
j_call: TRBJ1-2
d_call: -
cdr3_nt: TGTGCCAGCAGCCCATCGGGGCCCTATGGCTACACCTTC
cdr3_aa: CASSPSGPYGYTF

v_call: TRBV11-3
clone_size: -
j_call: TRBJ2-7
d_call: TRBD2
cdr3_nt: TGTGCCAGCAGCCAACGACTAGCGGGTTATCCCAACGAGCAGTACTTC
cdr3_aa: CASSQRLAGYPNEQYF

v_call: TRBV5-4
clone_size: -
j_call: TRBJ1-1
d_call: -
cdr3_nt: TGTGCCAGCAGCCGGGACCGGGGGAACACTGAAGCTTTCTTT
cdr3_aa: CASSRDRGNTEAFF

v_call: TRBV19
clone_size: -
j_call: TRBJ2-5
d_call: -
cdr3_nt: TGTGCCAGTAGTCCAGCAAACTATCTGCAGACCCAGTACTTC
cdr3_aa: CASSPANYLQTQYF

v_call: TRBV5-4
clone_size: -
j_call: TRBJ2-3
d_call: TRBD1
cdr3_nt: TGTGCCAGCAGCCTTCCTCCGGGACAGGGAGGAGATACGCAGTATTTT
cdr3_aa: CASSLPPGQGGDTQYF

v_call: TRBV5-4
clone_size: -
j_call: TRBJ2-1
d_call: TRBD2
cdr3_nt: TGTGCCAGCAGCCCGGGGGGGTACATTTACAATGAGCAGTTCTTC
cdr3_aa: CASSPGGYIYNEQFF

v_call: TRBV30
clone_size: -
j_call: TRBJ2-1
d_call: -
cdr3_nt: TGTGCCTGGAGTAAAGCGGGTGAGCAGTTCTTC
cdr3_aa: CAWSKAGEQFF

v_call: TRBV5-8
clone_size: -
j_call: TRBJ1-2
d_call: -
cdr3_nt: TGTGCCAGCAGCTTGAGGCCGGCTGGCTACACCTTC
cdr3_aa: CASSLRPAGYTF